A single sample is the source of the 22 T cell receptor beta chains below, sequenced in a study of preoperative IRX-2 immunotherapy in early breast cancer. Assay used: immunoSEQ multiplex PCR; TCRdb lists only in-frame clones, some missing. The table records approximately 2,100 clones, roughly 71% of them present only once. Treatment reported: preoperative locoregional IRX-2 cytokine immunotherapy. This specimen was tumor tissue, taken before IRX-2 immunotherapy. The receptors here all came from a human donor with breast cancer.

This clone appeared a few times. This chain links TRBV29-1 with TRBJ2-5; D may match TRBD1 or TRBD2 (7 bases each). The CDR3 covers 14 residues. V was clipped by 2 bases and J by 5 bases, with 15 bases between them. CDR1 is SQVTM, CDR2 ANQGSEA, per germline. Here the CDR3 reads CSVEREAGGETQYF. CDR3 in DNA: TGCAGCGTTGAACGGGAGGCAGGGGGGGAGACCCAGTACTTC.

The chain recombines TRBV15 with TRBJ1-3, with D possibly TRBD1 on 6 matching bases. Trimming cost V 3 bases and J 0 bases, with 15 bases left between them. This CDR3 comprises 17 residues. Per the germline V gene, CDR1 is LNHNV and CDR2 is YYDKDF (reference sequence). CDR3 amino acids: CATSRTTDRISGNTIYF. The DNA of the CDR3 is TGTGCCACCAGCAGGACTACAGACAGGATCTCTGGAAACACCATATATTTT.

This clone was counted between two and nine times. The chain carries TRBV29-1 and TRBJ1-3; perhaps TRBD1 as D (5 bases). Germline V gives CDR1 SQVTM, CDR2 ANQGSEA. With 3 bases removed from V and 3 bases from J, the gap between germline ends came to 9 bases. The CDR3 runs 13 residues. The DNA of the CDR3 is TGCAGCGTTGATCGGGGGTTTGGAAACACCATATATTTT. Translation gives CSVDRGFGNTIYF.

The chain employs TRBV12-5 and TRBJ1-2; tentatively, D is TRBD1 (5 bases). Deletions cut 7 bases from V and 0 bases from J, with 18 bases between. The germline V gene encodes CDR1 LGHNT and CDR2 FRNRAP. The CDR3 is made up of 16 amino acids. This CDR3 reads CASVGPPRGTNYGYTF. For the CDR3, the DNA is TGTGCTAGTGTGGGACCCCCTCGGGGTACTAACTATGGCTACACCTTC.

As for this clone: Read sequence stops 1 residue before the CDR3 end, and the germline J gene provides the missing end. The gene calls are TRBV10-3 and TRBJ1-1, with 8 bases that match TRBD1. The germline V gene has CDR1 ENHRY and CDR2 SYGVKD. CDR3 length: 16 residues. With V trimmed by 1 base and J by 1 base, 5 bases remained unmatched. The DNA read from the CDR3 is TGTGCCATCAGTGAGTTCCCAGGGGGCCAGAACACTGAAGCTTTC. This translates into CAISEFPGGQNTEAF. The full CDR3 is CAISEFPGGQNTEAFF.

The chain combines TRBV30 with TRBJ1-4; D gene unclear. Trimming left V 0 bases short and J 5 bases short, with 7 bases between. Germline V gives CDR1 GTSNPN, CDR2 SVGIG (reference sequence). The CDR3 totals 13 residues. The CDR3 DNA is TGTGCCTGGAGTGTGGTACGGAATGAAAAACTGTTTTTT. Encoded protein: CAWSVVRNEKLFF.

The gene calls are TRBV29-1 and TRBJ1-2; D is possibly TRBD1 (5 bases). V lost 7 bases to trimming and J lost 0 bases, with 12 bases between them. Germline V CDR1 and CDR2: SQVTM, ANQGSEA. The CDR3 spans 13 residues. The CDR3 sequence: CSGGTDPNYGYTF. CDR3 in DNA: TGCAGCGGCGGGACCGATCCTAACTATGGCTACACCTTC.

The chain employs TRBV11-3 and TRBJ2-5; tentative D call: TRBD1 (5 bases). Germline CDR1 is SGHNT and CDR2 is YENEEA. V shed 1 base and J shed 4 bases, with 10 bases lying between them. The CDR3 is made up of 14 amino acids. This CDR3 reads CASSLGTKSETQYF. CDR3 bases: TGTGCCAGCAGCTTAGGGACAAAGTCAGAGACCCAGTACTTC.

The chain couples TRBV12-5 to TRBJ2-1, with TRBD2 matching over 9 bases. In germline, CDR1 is LGHNT, CDR2 FRNRAP. This CDR3 is 11 amino acids long. CDR3 in DNA: TGTGCCAGCGGGGGGACTAACACGCAGTTCTTC. Translating it yields CASGGTNTQFF.

This clone was counted a few times. This chain connects TRBV5-1 to TRBJ1-5; 9 nucleotides match TRBD1. Germline loops: CDR1 SGHRS, CDR2 YFSETQ. J lost 6 bases, V lost 4 bases, and 5 bases had no gene match. This CDR3 region has 14 residues. The CDR3 nucleotides read TGCGCCAGCAGCATTCAGGGACAGGGTCAGCCCCAGCATTTT. This encodes CASSIQGQGQPQHF. Full variable domain (outside the CDR3, taken from reference TRBV5-1 and TRBJ1-5): KAGVTQTPRYLIKTRGQQVTLSCSPISGHRSVSWYQQTPGQGLQFLFEYFSETQRNKGNFPGRFSGRQFSNSRSEMNVSTLELGDSALYLCASSIQGQGQPQHFGDGTRLSIL.

V gene TRBV28 combines with J gene TRBJ2-1; D may be TRBD1 (5 bases). The CDR3 is 15 residues long. Germline V lookup: CDR1 MDHEN, CDR2 SYDVKM. Trimming left V 3 bases short and J 2 bases short, with 11 bases between. CDR3 coding DNA: TGTGCCAGCAGTTTGTATTCGGACACCTACAATGAGCAGTTCTTC. This gives the protein CASSLYSDTYNEQFF. The full variable domain, its missing parts supplied by reference TRBV28 and TRBJ2-1, is DVKVTQSSRYLVKRTGEKVFLECVQDMDHENMFWYRQDPGLGLRLIYFSYDVKMKEKGDIPEGYSVSREKKERFSLILESASTNQTSMYLCASSLYSDTYNEQFFGPGTRLTVL.

In this sample, this clone is hyperexpanded (1% or more). V is TRBV6-8 and J is TRBJ1-5; 10 nucleotides line up with TRBD1. The CDR3 is 17 amino acids. Germline loops: CDR1 MNHGY, CDR2 SAAAGT. The junction had 15 bases not matched to a gene; V was cut back by 7 bases and J by 6 bases. The CDR3 here is CASTAPPGQGFGQPQHF. The DNA of the CDR3 is TGTGCCAGCACGGCCCCACCGGGACAGGGGTTCGGTCAGCCCCAGCATTTT.

The rearrangement joins TRBV6-8 to TRBJ2-3; 10 bases align to TRBD2. Trimming took 10 bases from V and 5 from J; bases not matched to a gene: 21. CDR3 length: 18 residues. Germline loops: CDR1 MNHGY, CDR2 SAAAGT. CDR3 sequence (DNA): TGTGCCATCAGCGCTAACCCTAGCGGGGGCCTAGCAATAGATACGCAGTATTTT. Translation: CAISANPSGGLAIDTQYF.

The CDR3, as DNA: TGTGCCAGCAGGGCCCCTGGCCAGAGAAATCAGCCCCAGCATTTT. It yields the protein CASRAPGQRNQPQHF. The rearrangement uses TRBV6-4 and TRBJ1-5; D gene ambiguous. V lost 6 bases to trimming and J lost 4 bases, with 16 bases between them. Germline lookup yields CDR1 MRHNA and CDR2 SNTAGT. The CDR3 runs to 15 residues.

This clone was recorded only once. The V gene is TRBV5-1, the J gene TRBJ1-3; TRBD1 agrees at 7 bases. Germline CDR1 and CDR2: SGHRS and YFSETQ. With V trimmed by 0 bases and J by 4 bases, 4 bases remained unmatched. CDR3 size: 15 residues. CDR3 protein: CASSLGQGAGNTIYF. The CDR3 coding sequence is TGCGCCAGCAGCTTGGGACAGGGCGCCGGAAACACCATATATTTT.

The chain couples TRBV6-8 to TRBJ2-5; D ambiguous. The CDR3 totals 13 residues. Germline V CDR1 and CDR2: MNHGY, SAAAGT. Trimming removed 5 bases at V and 3 bases at J, with 10 bases between. The CDR3 nucleotides are TGTGCCAGCAGTGTATACTCGGAAGAGACCCAGTACTTC. This codes for CASSVYSEETQYF.

The chain recombines TRBV16 with TRBJ2-1, with D unresolved. Germline assignment: CDR1 KGHSY and CDR2 FQNENV. The germline V and J ends were trimmed by 3 bases and 9 bases, with 9 bases remaining between them. This CDR3 has 12 amino acids. The CDR3 DNA sequence: TGTGCCAGCAGCCACCAAAGCCTTGAGCAGTTCTTC. Amino acids: CASSHQSLEQFF.

In DNA, the CDR3 is TGTGCCAGCTCACCGGACACTAGCAATCAGCCCCAGCATTTT. As protein: CASSPDTSNQPQHF. This sequence joins TRBV18 and TRBJ1-5, with D perhaps TRBD1 (5 bases). The CDR3 covers 14 residues. Trimming pared 3 bases from V and 0 bases from J, leaving 6 bases between. CDR1 is KGHSH and CDR2 is LQKENI in the germline V gene.

The J gene is TRBJ1-1, the V gene TRBV19, with D unresolved. V dropped 4 bases and J dropped 5 bases, with 11 bases sitting between them. The CDR3 is 13 amino acids. The V gene's germline CDR1 is LNHDA and CDR2 SQIVND (reference sequence). The CDR3 nucleotides are TGTGCCAGTAGTAAGACTATGAGGACTGAAGCTTTCTTT. The encoded protein is CASSKTMRTEAFF. Full variable domain (rest looked up from reference TRBV19 and TRBJ1-1): DGGITQSPKYLFRKEGQNVTLSCEQNLNHDAMYWYRQDPGQGLRLIYYSQIVNDFQKGDIAEGYSVSREKKESFPLTVTSAQKNPTAFYLCASSKTMRTEAFFGQGTRLTVV.

The rearrangement joins TRBV18 to TRBJ1-2; D possibly corresponds to TRBD1 (5 bases). V shed 2 bases and J shed 2 bases, with 6 bases lying between them. Germline V lookup: CDR1 KGHSH, CDR2 LQKENI. The CDR3 runs 13 residues. The chain's CDR3 is CASSPEGNYGYTF. The CDR3 region has the DNA TGTGCCAGCTCACCAGAGGGGAACTATGGCTACACCTTC.

The chain employs TRBV18 and TRBJ1-1, with D maybe TRBD1 (5 bases). Trimming left V 3 bases short and J 1 base short, with 15 bases between. Germline loops: CDR1 KGHSH, CDR2 LQKENI. There are 16 residues in the CDR3. CDR3 coding DNA: TGTGCCAGCTCACCGCAGCGGGGCTCCCGGAACACTGAAGCTTTCTTT. Amino acid sequence: CASSPQRGSRNTEAFF.

The chain carries TRBV14 and TRBJ1-4; D possibly corresponds to TRBD1 (6 bases). The CDR3 is 14 amino acids. Germline CDR1 is SGHDN and CDR2 is FVKESK. V was clipped by 2 bases and J by 8 bases, with 12 bases between them. CDR3 sequence reads: CASSQSGEAEKLFF. CDR3 in DNA: TGTGCCAGCAGCCAATCAGGGGAGGCAGAAAAACTGTTTTTT.